This TCR beta chain came from a study of cytomegalovirus exposure and HLA in healthy donors. Study as a whole: Earlier sequencing of 150 million to 200 million T cells yielded 100 million to 140 million unique TCR beta sequences. Findings and caveats of the study: A list of around 160 TCR beta chains associated with cytomegalovirus was given. Association of a missense DCLRE1C variant with TCR beta V- and J-gene trimming was reported in a later analysis. Certain sequence variants were highly shared and formed a cluster, and this cluster was likely a sequencing artifact.

The PCR used 60 Vbeta and 13 Jbeta primers. Some clones are missing from TCRdb's copy, which holds only in-frame ones; the method was immunoSEQ multiplex PCR. In the table there are fewer than 200,000 clones, 76% of which are singletons. As regards this clone: Its antigen is not identified.

From germline, CDR1 is SGHNT and CDR2 YYREEE (reference sequence). The V gene lost 5 bases and the J gene lost 9 bases, with 18 bases spanning the gap. The CDR3 has 15 residues. The origin of this receptor is a female donor in good health and CMV-seronegative. The chain couples TRBV5-4 to TRBJ1-6; the D gene is possibly TRBD1 (5 bases). The sequencing sample was made of PBMCs. CDR3 residues: CASSDMRDSSSPLHF. The CDR3 DNA sequence: TGTGCCAGCAGTGACATGAGGGACTCTTCTTCACCCCTCCACTTT.